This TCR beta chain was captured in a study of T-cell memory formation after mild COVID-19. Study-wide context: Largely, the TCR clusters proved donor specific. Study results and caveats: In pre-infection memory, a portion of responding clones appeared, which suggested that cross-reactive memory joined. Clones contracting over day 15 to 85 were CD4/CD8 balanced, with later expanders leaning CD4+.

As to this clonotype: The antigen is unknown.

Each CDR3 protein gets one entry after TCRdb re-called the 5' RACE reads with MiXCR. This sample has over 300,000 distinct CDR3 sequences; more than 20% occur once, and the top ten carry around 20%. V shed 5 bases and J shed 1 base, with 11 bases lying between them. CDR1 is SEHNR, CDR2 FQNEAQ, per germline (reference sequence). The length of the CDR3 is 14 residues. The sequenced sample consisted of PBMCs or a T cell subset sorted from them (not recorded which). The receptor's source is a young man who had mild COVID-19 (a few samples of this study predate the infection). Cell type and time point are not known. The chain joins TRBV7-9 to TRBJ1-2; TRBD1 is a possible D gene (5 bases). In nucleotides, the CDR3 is TGTGCCAGCAGCCCCGGGACGGTTAACTATGGCTACACCTTC. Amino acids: CASSPGTVNYGYTF. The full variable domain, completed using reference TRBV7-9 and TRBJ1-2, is DTGVSQNPRHKITKRGQNVTFRCDPISEHNRLYWYRQTLGQGPEFLTYFQNEAQLEKSRLLSDRFSAERPKGSFSTLEIQRTEQGDSAMYLCASSPGTVNYGYTFGSGTRLTVV.